The 12 T cell receptor beta chains in this list originate from one sample, sequenced in a study of siplizumab effects on memory and regulatory T cells (dated by TCRdb to the late 2010s). These receptors lack a known antigen. Libraries were made using the immunoSEQ multiplex PCR assay. TCRdb mirrors the immuneACCESS table, restricted to in-frame sequences. Some clones are absent from its copies; in checked studies, under half trace to an unresolved V gene, and the reason for the others is unknown. The sample has several thousand clones on record, roughly 53% of them singletons. Jointly, the top ten make up 83% of the sample. For about six days, cells in the mixed lymphocyte reaction were kept in coculture at 37 degrees C. The specimen was CFSE-low (dividing) CD8+ T cells sorted from an allogeneic mixed lymphocyte reaction. Receptors were obtained from a human donor in good health; the cells came from an allogeneic mixed lymphocyte reaction. Some clones in this sample may be carry-over from other donors' samples.

J is TRBJ1-2 and V is TRBV2; tentative D call: TRBD1 (6 bases). CDR3 length equals 14 residues. Germline-derived CDR1 and CDR2 are SNHLY and FYNNEI. Deletions cut 5 bases from V and 3 bases from J, with 13 bases between. The CDR3 here is CASSSTGLHYGYTF. The CDR3, as DNA: TGTGCCAGCAGTTCGACAGGTTTGCACTATGGCTACACCTTC.

The gene calls are TRBV6-1 and TRBJ2-3; 13 nucleotides match TRBD2. V was pared by 4 bases and J by 4 bases, with 2 bases of the junction left unmatched. Germline V gene data show CDR1 as MNHNS and CDR2 as SASEGT. This CDR3 contains 15 residues. This chain's CDR3 is CASSVGLAGADTQYF. CDR3 nucleotides: TGTGCCAGCAGTGTAGGACTAGCGGGAGCAGATACGCAGTATTTT.

As DNA, the CDR3 is TGTGCCAGCAGCCAAGCTCTAGGGCACTATGGCTACACCTTC. Translation: CASSQALGHYGYTF. This chain connects TRBV14 to TRBJ1-2; D remains ambiguous. V was pared by 1 base and J by 3 bases, with 9 bases between. Germline V gene data show CDR1 as SGHDN and CDR2 as FVKESK. The CDR3 contains 14 residues.

The V and J genes are TRBV5-1 and TRBJ2-3, with D hard to call. This CDR3 is built from 15 residues. With 4 bases removed from V and 3 bases from J, the gap between germline ends came to 15 bases. Germline lookup yields CDR1 SGHRS and CDR2 YFSETQ. Here the CDR3 DNA reads TGCGCCAGCAGCCCTGCTCCCTCGGTTACAGATACGCAGTATTTT. This encodes CASSPAPSVTDTQYF.

This clone was counted between two and nine times. CDR3 sequence reads: CASSIAGEGYEQYF. In DNA, the CDR3 is TGTGCCAGCAGCATAGCGGGAGAGGGCTACGAGCAGTACTTC. The J gene is TRBJ2-7, the V gene TRBV11-2; 9 bases line up with TRBD2. The CDR3 is made up of 14 amino acids. The germline gives CDR1 SGHAT, CDR2 FQNNGV. J lost 3 bases, V lost 5 bases, and 5 bases had no gene match.

The chain recombines TRBV11-2 with TRBJ1-5; D is unclear. Germline lookup yields CDR1 SGHAT and CDR2 FQNNGV. Trimming took off 2 bases at V and 3 bases at J, with 8 bases between the two ends. The CDR3 has 14 residues. CDR3 in amino acids: CASSLWGLNQPQHF. Written as DNA, the CDR3 is TGTGCCAGCAGCTTATGGGGTCTCAATCAGCCCCAGCATTTT.

This chain joins TRBV28 and TRBJ1-5, with a weak D call TRBD1 (5 bases). The germline V gene encodes CDR1 MDHEN and CDR2 SYDVKM. This CDR3 contains 13 residues. V lost 9 bases and J 0 bases, leaving 9 bases between the germline ends. CDR3 amino acids: CARDSYSNQPQHF. Written as DNA, the CDR3 is TGTGCCAGAGACAGCTATAGCAATCAGCCCCAGCATTTT.

The chain has TRBV10-2 and TRBJ2-5, with 7 bases that match TRBD1. The CDR3 loop spans 15 amino acids. The germline V gene encodes CDR1 WSHSY and CDR2 SAAADI. V was pared by 6 bases and J by 2 bases, with 9 bases of the junction left unmatched. CDR3 nucleotide sequence: TGCGCCAGCAGACCAAGACCGGGACAGCAAGAGACCCAGTACTTC. Encoded protein: CASRPRPGQQETQYF.

The rearrangement joins TRBV19 to TRBJ2-7; no clear D. In germline, CDR1 is LNHDA, CDR2 SQIVND (reference sequence). The CDR3 covers 14 residues. The V gene lost 1 base and the J gene lost 1 base, with 8 bases spanning the gap. CDR3 bases: TGTGCCAGTAGTATAGGTAGAGGATCCTACGAGCAGTACTTC. Its translation: CASSIGRGSYEQYF.

To note about this clone: No conserved phenylalanine or tryptophan is present at the end of the CDR3, so a read error is the likely explanation. The limits of the CDR3 on the DNA are not certain, so only TCRdb's listed CDR3 is given. This chain links TRBV13 with TRBJ2-3; TRBD2 is the table's D call and was not checked against the DNA. Germline lookup yields CDR1 PRHDT and CDR2 FYEKMQ (reference sequence). Termini included, the CDR3 measures 15 amino acids. CDR3: CASSLGPNSGLDRRL.

The chain combines TRBV28 with TRBJ2-7; D may be TRBD2 (5 bases). Trimming took 4 bases from V and 4 from J, leaving 11 bases between them. Per the germline V gene, CDR1 is MDHEN and CDR2 is SYDVKM. The CDR3 runs to 13 residues. CDR3 region: CASSSLGIYEQYF. In DNA, the CDR3 is TGTGCCAGCAGTTCCCTCGGGATTTACGAGCAGTACTTC.

This sequence joins TRBV28 and TRBJ2-3, with 7 bases lining up with TRBD1. The CDR3 runs to 16 residues. Losses at the gene ends were 7 bases for V and 4 bases for J; bases not matched to a gene: 14. Germline V gene lookup returns CDR1 MDHEN and CDR2 SYDVKM. CDR3 DNA: TGTGCCAGCAAACAAACGACAGGGACGTGGCCAGATACGCAGTATTTT. As protein: CASKQTTGTWPDTQYF.